The rows below give T cell receptor beta chains drawn from one sample of a study of T-cell memory formation after mild COVID-19. MiXCR, applied by TCRdb to the 5' RACE reads, yields one record per CDR3 protein. This table holds about 350,000 distinct CDR3 sequences, about an eighth found once. Source material: PBMCs or a T cell subset sorted from them (not recorded which). Receptors originate from a young man who had mild COVID-19 (a few samples of this study predate the infection). Cell type and time point are not known. Both conserved end residues are part of each CDR3. Each record gives: clone size, D gene, V gene, J gene, CDR3 DNA, CDR3 protein. A D gene is named only where the DNA matches it firmly. Size tells how often a clone was seen (once, few, many) or the class of an expanded clone, and some rows leave it out.

once	.	TRBV7-2	TRBJ1-6	TGTGCCAGCAGCTACCGCCTGGGGGTGAATTCACCCCTCCACTTT	CASSYRLGVNSPLHF
.	.	TRBV20-1	TRBJ2-4	TGCAGTGCTGGTGGTTCCTACATTCAGTACTTC	CSAGGSYIQYF
.	.	TRBV7-3	TRBJ2-1	TGTGCCAGCAGCACCTTCCCGGGACAAGATGAGCAGTTCTTC	CASSTFPGQDEQFF
.	.	TRBV5-1	TRBJ1-1	TGCGCCAGCAGAGTTTCGGTGAACACTGAAGCTTTCTTT	CASRVSVNTEAFF
.	TRBD1	TRBV10-3	TRBJ2-5	TGTGCCATCAGTGAGGGGACAGCTGGGTTGCAGACCCAGTACTTC	CAISEGTAGLQTQYF
many	.	TRBV7-9	TRBJ2-7	TGTGCCAGCAGCTTAGGAGCCGAGCAGTACTTC	CASSLGAEQYF
few	TRBD1	TRBV12-3/TRBV12-4	TRBJ2-3	TGTGCCAGCAGTGTCCGACAGGGGGCAAGCACAGATACGCAGTATTTT	CASSVRQGASTDTQYF
many	.	TRBV7-2	TRBJ2-2	TGTGCCAGCAGCTCCCCCCGACAGCGGACCGGGGAGCTGTTTTTT	CASSSPRQRTGELFF
few	.	TRBV14	TRBJ2-1	TGTGCCAGCAGCCAAGTAGCTAGATATCCCTACAATGAGCAGTTCTTC	CASSQVARYPYNEQFF
.	TRBD2	TRBV4-3	TRBJ2-1	TGCGCCAGCAGCCAAGGGACTAGCGGGTACAATGAGCAGTTCTTC	CASSQGTSGYNEQFF
.	TRBD1	TRBV6-5	TRBJ2-5	TGTGCCAGCAGTCCGGGACAGGGTCTGCAGTACTTC	CASSPGQGLQYF
.	.	TRBV12-3/TRBV12-4	TRBJ1-5	TGTGCCAGCAGTTTAAGGCAGATAGGTCAGCCCCAGCATTTT	CASSLRQIGQPQHF
.	TRBD1	TRBV11-2	TRBJ2-2	TGTGCCAGCAGCTTCGTAGCAGGGGGCGCTTCTGGAAGACATGCCGGGGAGCTGTTTTTT	CASSFVAGGASGRHAGELFF
.	TRBD1	TRBV18	TRBJ1-6	TGTGCCAGCTCACGGGACAGGGATGGACCCCTCCACTTT	CASSRDRDGPLHF
.	TRBD2	TRBV7-2	TRBJ2-1	TGTGCCAGCAGCTCAAGGACTAGCGGGGTGAATGAGCAGTTCTTC	CASSSRTSGVNEQFF
few	TRBD1	TRBV7-9	TRBJ2-7	TGTGCCAGCAGCGTGGGACAGGGACCCTCCTACGAGCAGTACTTC	CASSVGQGPSYEQYF
once	TRBD1	TRBV3-1	TRBJ1-5	TGTGCCAGCAGCCATCGGGACAGGGGGTCAGGTCAGCCCCAGCATTTT	CASSHRDRGSGQPQHF
.	TRBD2	TRBV5-1	TRBJ2-7	TGCGCCAGCAGCTCCGGGACTAGCGGGGTGCCCCGCCTCTACGAGCAGTACTTC	CASSSGTSGVPRLYEQYF
few	.	TRBV7-9	TRBJ2-3	TGTGCCAGCAGCCTACGCATAACCACAGATACGCAGTATTTT	CASSLRITTDTQYF
few	.	TRBV20-1	TRBJ2-1	TGCAGTGCTAGAGATTCGGGGACTGAGCAGTTCTTC	CSARDSGTEQFF
.	.	TRBV20-1	TRBJ2-7	TGCAGTGCCGTCGGACTTCTTAATTCCTACGAGCAGTACTTC	CSAVGLLNSYEQYF
few	TRBD2	TRBV7-9	TRBJ2-1	TGTGCCAGCGGATCCCTAGCGGCGATCTACAATGAGCAGTTCTTC	CASGSLAAIYNEQFF
.	.	TRBV10-3	TRBJ1-2	TGTGCCATCGGACGGGGGGGCACCTATGGCTACACCTTC	CAIGRGGTYGYTF
.	.	TRBV7-9	TRBJ1-3	TGTGCCAGCAGCGTTACAGCCCCTGGAAACACCATATATTTT	CASSVTAPGNTIYF
few	.	TRBV12-3/TRBV12-4	TRBJ1-6	TGTGCCAGCACCGATATCATCTCCCTTAATTCACCCCTCCACTTT	CASTDIISLNSPLHF
.	.	TRBV27	TRBJ2-7	TGTGCCAGCAGTCCATCACAGGTGGCGGTCGTCCACGAGCAGTACTTC	CASSPSQVAVVHEQYF
.	.	TRBV20-1	TRBJ2-5	TGCAGTGCTAGAGATATCCCCGGGGAATACCAAGAGACCCAGTACTTC	CSARDIPGEYQETQYF
.	.	TRBV5-6	TRBJ2-2	TGTGCCATGGCGAATGGAGTCACCGGGGAGCTGTTTTTT	CAMANGVTGELFF
.	.	TRBV15	TRBJ1-5	TGTGCCACCAGCAGAGACTATCAGCCCCAGCATTTT	CATSRDYQPQHF
few	.	TRBV6-5	TRBJ1-6	TGTGCCAGCAGTTACTCGATACCCGGGTTGGGGGCTTCACCCCTCCACTTT	CASSYSIPGLGASPLHF
.	TRBD1	TRBV10-2	TRBJ2-7	TGCGCCAGCAGGGCCGGGACAGGGGGCGACAGCTCCTACGAGCAGTACTTC	CASRAGTGGDSSYEQYF
.	.	TRBV3-1	TRBJ1-2	TGTGCCAGCAGCCAAGGCACTTATGGCTACACCTTC	CASSQGTYGYTF
many	.	TRBV6-5	TRBJ1-2	TGTGCCAGCAGTGACTCCACCCGTAAACAGGGCTACACCTTC	CASSDSTRKQGYTF
.	.	TRBV5-5	TRBJ1-2	TGTGCCAGCAGCTTGGAAAGGACCGGCTATGGCTACACCTTC	CASSLERTGYGYTF
.	TRBD1	TRBV7-2	TRBJ2-7	TGTGCCAGCAGCCCGGGACAGGGATCAGGTTACGAGCAGTACTTC	CASSPGQGSGYEQYF
.	.	TRBV6-2/TRBV6-3	TRBJ1-2	TGTGCCAGCCGCAGGGGAGCGGGCTACACCTTC	CASRRGAGYTF
few	.	TRBV6-5	TRBJ2-2	TGTGCCAGCAGTTACTCGTGGCTCGGTGGGGAGCTGTTTTTT	CASSYSWLGGELFF
many	TRBD2	TRBV11-3	TRBJ2-1	TGTGCCAGCAGCTTATCCCAGTCGGGGGGTCAGGGTGAGCAGTTCTTC	CASSLSQSGGQGEQFF
few	.	TRBV9	TRBJ1-2	TGTGCCAGCAGCGGACAGGAGTCCTATGGCTACACCTTC	CASSGQESYGYTF
.	.	TRBV5-4	TRBJ2-5	TGTGCCAGCAGCTTGGGGGGTACCGGAGAGACCCAGTACTTC	CASSLGGTGETQYF
.	.	TRBV6-5	TRBJ1-2	TGTGCCAGCAGTTACTCTCTTACCTTTGACTATGGCTACACCTTC	CASSYSLTFDYGYTF
.	TRBD1	TRBV5-1	TRBJ1-1	TGCGCCAGCAGCTTGGTTACAGGGGTTGGGGACACTGAAGCTTTCTTT	CASSLVTGVGDTEAFF
.	.	TRBV6-6	TRBJ1-5	TGTGCCAGCAGTGACCCTAGTAACCAGCCCCAGCATTTT	CASSDPSNQPQHF
few	.	TRBV6-5	TRBJ1-6	TGTGCCAGCAGCAGACAGGTCCGCTCACCCCTCCACTTT	CASSRQVRSPLHF
many	TRBD1	TRBV20-1	TRBJ2-1	TGCAGTGCCCCCAGGACAGGGCTTGGGTCCTACAATGAGCAGTTCTTC	CSAPRTGLGSYNEQFF
few	.	TRBV7-6	TRBJ1-1	TGTGCCAGCAGCTTAGTTGGAACAGGGCAGCACACTGAAGCTTTCTTT	CASSLVGTGQHTEAFF
few	.	TRBV6-1	TRBJ1-6	TGTGCCAGCAGTGAAGAGGGCAGCTATAATTCACCCCTCCACTTT	CASSEEGSYNSPLHF
many	TRBD2	TRBV12-3/TRBV12-4	TRBJ2-3	TGTGCCAGCAGTCTACACCATCCGACTAGCGGGTCCACAGATACGCAGTATTTT	CASSLHHPTSGSTDTQYF
.	TRBD1	TRBV7-2	TRBJ1-1	TGTGCCAGCAGCTTAGGGGACAGGGAGAACACTGAAGCTTTCTTT	CASSLGDRENTEAFF
few	TRBD2	TRBV6-5	TRBJ2-3	TGTGCCAGCAGTTCCACCGGGACTAGGGGCACAGATACGCAGTATTTT	CASSSTGTRGTDTQYF
.	.	TRBV5-6	TRBJ2-6	TGTGCCAGCAGCGCCTATAGCTCTGGGGCCAACGTCCTGACTTTC	CASSAYSSGANVLTF
many	TRBD1	TRBV7-9	TRBJ1-6	TGTGCCAGCAGCTCCCCCAGGGGGAATTCACCCCTCCACTTT	CASSSPRGNSPLHF
few	TRBD2	TRBV5-1	TRBJ2-1	TGCGCCAGCAGCCTGGGAGCGGGGGGTAATGAGCAGTTCTTC	CASSLGAGGNEQFF
few	.	TRBV18	TRBJ1-1	TGTGCCAGCTCACCCTCGGACACCTTTAGGGGCACTGAAGCTTTCTTT	CASSPSDTFRGTEAFF
.	TRBD1	TRBV11-2	TRBJ2-5	TGTGCCAGCAGCTCCTACGGCAGGGGGCCGCGAGAGACCCAGTACTTC	CASSSYGRGPRETQYF
few	.	TRBV9	TRBJ1-2	TGTGCCAGCAGCGCCCGAGTAGAATATGGCTACACCTTC	CASSARVEYGYTF
.	.	TRBV18	TRBJ2-7	TGTGCCAGCTCAGAGCAGGGTTCTTCCTACGAGCAGTACTTC	CASSEQGSSYEQYF